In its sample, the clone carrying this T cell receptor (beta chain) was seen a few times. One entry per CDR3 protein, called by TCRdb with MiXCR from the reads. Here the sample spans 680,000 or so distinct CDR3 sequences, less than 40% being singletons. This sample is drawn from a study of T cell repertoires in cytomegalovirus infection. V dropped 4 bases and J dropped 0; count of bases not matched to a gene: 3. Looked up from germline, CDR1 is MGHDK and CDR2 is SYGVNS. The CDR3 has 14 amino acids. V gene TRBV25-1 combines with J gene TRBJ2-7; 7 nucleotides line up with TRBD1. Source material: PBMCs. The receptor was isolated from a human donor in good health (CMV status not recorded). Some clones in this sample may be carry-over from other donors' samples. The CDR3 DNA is TGTGCCAGCAGTGGGTCAGGGGGCTCCTACGAGCAGTACTTC. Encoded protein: CASSGSGGSYEQYF.